The table lists the clone carrying this T cell receptor (beta chain) with a few counts. Its antigen is undetermined. The data are from a study of OX40 agonist ivuxolimab in advanced cancers. Study-level information: In this trial design, patients received ivuxolimab intravenously at 0.01 to 10 mg/kg every 2 weeks. Three individuals attained partial responses, comprising one hepatocellular carcinoma case and two cutaneous melanoma cases. Regarding the study as a whole: Which antigen the expanded peripheral T cells recognized is unknown. On average, a greater number of expanded clones characterised CD8+ T cells relative to CD4+.

Profiled with immunoSEQ multiplex PCR; TCRdb holds only in-frame clones, not every one. The table lists about 79,000 clones, around 85% of them singletons. Germline V CDR1 and CDR2: KGHSH, LQKENI. The CDR3 spans 14 residues. V dropped 3 bases and J dropped 8; count of bases not matched to a gene: 9. The sample here was CD4+ or CD8+ T cells sorted from blood, taken in a trial of the OX40 agonist ivuxolimab. This sequence joins TRBV18 and TRBJ1-2; 7 bases fit TRBD1. The source is an adult with an advanced solid tumor such as melanoma, head and neck, liver or kidney cancer. For the CDR3, the DNA is TGTGCCAGCTCACCTTCCGGGACAGACGACGGCTACACCTTC. It is translated as CASSPSGTDDGYTF.